Listed here are 3 T cell receptor beta chains from one sample, sequenced in a study of cytotoxic CD8 clonotypes in ibrutinib-treated CLL. Profiling relied on immunoSEQ multiplex PCR, and the TCRdb table lists in-frame clones only, not all of them. The table has about 120,000 clones, 58% seen once. This specimen consisted of PBMCs, obtained after 24 months of ibrutinib treatment. All receptors derive from a human donor with chronic lymphocytic leukemia.

This clone has a handful of counts. V and J are TRBV7-2 and TRBJ2-5, with D perhaps matching TRBD1 or TRBD2 (5 bases each). CDR3 length: 15 amino acids. Germline V CDR1 and CDR2: SGHTA, FQGNSA. Between the trimmed V and J ends, which lost 0 bases and 5 bases, there was a span of 13 bases. CDR3 sequence reads: CASSLAGTVRETQYF. The CDR3 region has the DNA TGTGCCAGCAGCTTAGCCGGGACGGTGCGGGAGACCCAGTACTTC.

This clone has just a few counts. V and J are TRBV19 and TRBJ1-2; 7 positions agree with TRBD1. V lost 3 bases and J lost 4; bases outside the gene matches: 8. Germline V gene lookup returns CDR1 LNHDA and CDR2 SQIVND (reference sequence). The CDR3 length is 15 residues. The DNA of the CDR3 is TGTGCCAGTAGTATCAACAGGGGTATCGCCTATGGCTACACCTTC. Protein: CASSINRGIAYGYTF. The full variable domain, with the rest looked up from reference TRBV19 and TRBJ1-2, is DGGITQSPKYLFRKEGQNVTLSCEQNLNHDAMYWYRQDPGQGLRLIYYSQIVNDFQKGDIAEGYSVSREKKESFPLTVTSAQKNPTAFYLCASSINRGIAYGYTFGSGTRLTVV.

The chain recombines TRBV7-2 with TRBJ2-3; perhaps TRBD2 as D (6 bases). From germline, CDR1 is SGHTA and CDR2 FQGNSA. This CDR3 comprises 16 residues. The ends were cut back, 1 base at V and 0 bases at J, with 11 bases in the middle. As DNA, the CDR3 is TGTGCCAGCAGCTTAGTCGGGGGAGCTAGCACAGATACGCAGTATTTT. Protein: CASSLVGGASTDTQYF.